Below are 31 T cell receptor beta chains sequenced from a single sample in a study of CD4 T cells in relation to SARS-CoV-2 and coronaviruses. Before the COVID-19 pandemic, during about 2011-2019, CD4+ T cells were taken from unexposed donors. Isolation of CD4+ T cells took place after approximately eleven days in culture. These receptors' targets are unknown. Sequencing was performed with immunoSEQ multiplex PCR; in TCRdb, only in-frame clones are kept and a portion is missing. This repertoire shows about 12,000 clones, roughly three quarters found once; its top ten account for around 6.9%. Sequenced: CD4+ T cells from PBMCs, cultured in vitro. All receptors derive from a human donor in good health.

The chain uses TRBV9 and TRBJ2-1; the D gene could be TRBD1 or TRBD2 (5 bases each). V was pared by 0 bases and J by 0 bases, with 7 bases between. The length of the CDR3 is 15 residues. Per the germline V gene, CDR1 is SGDLS and CDR2 is YYNGEE. CDR3 in amino acids: CASSVAGPSYNEQFF. CDR3 DNA: TGTGCCAGCAGCGTAGCGGGACCCTCCTACAATGAGCAGTTCTTC.

The chain combines TRBV5-4 with TRBJ1-3, with no clear D. Germline lookup yields CDR1 SGHNT and CDR2 YYREEE (reference sequence). The CDR3 spans 15 residues. V gave up 5 bases and J gave up 1 base, with 13 bases separating them. In DNA form, the CDR3 reads TGTGCCAGCAGTTATGGCGGGGAATCTGGAAACACCATATATTTT. This gives the protein CASSYGGESGNTIYF. The full variable domain, its missing parts supplied by reference TRBV5-4 and TRBJ1-3, is ETGVTQSPTHLIKTRGQQVTLRCSSQSGHNTVSWYQQALGQGPQFIFQYYREEENGRGNFPPRFSGLQFPNYSSELNVNALELDDSALYLCASSYGGESGNTIYFGEGSWLTVV.

The gene calls are TRBV6-6 and TRBJ2-1; D gene unclear. V lost 7 bases and J lost 1, with 14 bases in between. This CDR3 is 15 amino acids long. The germline V gene encodes CDR1 MNHNY and CDR2 SVGAGI (reference sequence). CDR3 sequence: CASNPAGSSYNEQFF. CDR3 nucleotides: TGTGCCAGCAACCCCGCAGGATCTTCCTACAATGAGCAGTTCTTC.

CDR3 in amino acids: CASSFDWSSYEQYF. In nucleotides, the CDR3 is TGCGCCAGCAGCTTCGACTGGAGCTCCTACGAGCAGTACTTC. This chain joins TRBV5-1 and TRBJ2-7, with D unclear. Trimming pared 2 bases from V and 0 bases from J, leaving 9 bases between. This CDR3 contains 14 residues. Germline CDR1 is SGHRS and CDR2 is YFSETQ.

The chain employs TRBV18 and TRBJ1-1, with 9 bases that match TRBD1. V was clipped by 4 bases and J by 6 bases; unmatched bases: 3. This CDR3 is built from 13 residues. Germline CDR1 reads KGHSH; CDR2 reads LQKENI. DNA for the CDR3: TGTGCCAGCTCACAGGACAGGGGTTCTGAAGCTTTCTTT. Its translation is CASSQDRGSEAFF.

This chain joins TRBV5-1 and TRBJ2-5; 8 bases line up with TRBD2. Germline values: CDR1 SGHRS, CDR2 YFSETQ. CDR3 size: 15 residues. Losses at the gene ends were 0 bases for V and 5 bases for J; bases not matched to a gene: 6. The CDR3 spells CASSLASGPGETQYF. The CDR3 DNA reads TGCGCCAGCAGCTTGGCTAGCGGGCCAGGGGAGACCCAGTACTTC.

V usage is TRBV19 and J usage is TRBJ2-5, with D uncertain. Germline assignment: CDR1 LNHDA and CDR2 SQIVND (reference sequence). V was cut by 10 bases and J by 0 bases, with 12 bases left in between. The length of the CDR3 is 13 residues. The CDR3 region has the DNA TGTGCCACCAACTCAGGAGACCAAGAGACCCAGTACTTC. Its protein is CATNSGDQETQYF.

The V call is TRBV2, the J call TRBJ2-7; 11 bases are shared with TRBD2. The CDR3 sequence is 18 residues long. V shed 7 bases, J shed 2 bases, and the junction held 16 bases outside the gene matches. Germline loops: CDR1 SNHLY, CDR2 FYNNEI. Written as DNA, the CDR3 is TGTGCCAGCATCAAACAGGAACTAGCGGGAGTGAAGACCTACGAGCAGTACTTC. This translates into CASIKQELAGVKTYEQYF.

CDR3 DNA sequence: TGTGCCAGCATCCAGTGGGGGGGAAGGAGTGAAAAACTGTTTTTT. Its translation: CASIQWGGRSEKLFF. The gene calls are TRBV28 and TRBJ1-4; D is possibly TRBD1 (5 bases). The V and J ends lost 7 bases and 7 bases respectively, with 19 bases between them. Germline CDR1 MDHEN, CDR2 SYDVKM. The CDR3 is 15 residues long.

This chain connects TRBV2 to TRBJ2-4; 13 nucleotides line up with TRBD2. The CDR3 contains 17 residues. V shed 6 bases, J shed 1 base, and the junction held 6 bases outside the gene matches. Germline-derived CDR1 and CDR2 are SNHLY and FYNNEI. The CDR3 DNA follows: TGTGCCAGCAGCTCCCGGACTAGCGGGAGCGCCAAAAACATTCAGTACTTC. It specifies CASSSRTSGSAKNIQYF. The whole variable domain, filled in from reference TRBV2 and TRBJ2-4, reads EPEVTQTPSHQVTQMGQEVILRCVPISNHLYFYWYRQILGQKVEFLVSFYNNEISEKSEIFDDQFSVERPDGSNFTLKIRSTKLEDSAMYFCASSSRTSGSAKNIQYFGAGTRLSVL.

The chain couples TRBV7-3 to TRBJ2-1; D is perhaps TRBD2 (6 bases). Per the germline V gene, CDR1 is SGHTA and CDR2 is FQGTGA. The CDR3 length is 15 residues. The germline V and J ends were trimmed by 5 bases and 2 bases, with 13 bases remaining between them. In nucleotides, the CDR3 is TGTGCCAGCAGCACGGAGGGAACGGCCTACAATGAGCAGTTCTTC. Amino acids: CASSTEGTAYNEQFF.

The V gene is TRBV5-4, the J gene TRBJ1-6, with unresolved D. V shed 0 bases and J shed 4 bases, with 8 bases lying between them. Germline V gene sequence: CDR1 SGHNT, CDR2 YYREEE (reference sequence). The CDR3 totals 15 residues. The CDR3 loop reads CASSLATPYNSPLHF. The CDR3 DNA reads as TGTGCCAGCAGCTTGGCGACACCGTATAATTCACCCCTCCACTTT.

The chain combines TRBV7-9 with TRBJ2-1; possibly TRBD2 for D (6 bases). Germline V gene sequence: CDR1 SEHNR, CDR2 FQNEAQ (reference sequence). This CDR3 has 15 residues. Between the trimmed V and J ends, which lost 8 bases and 8 bases, there was a span of 22 bases. The CDR3 region is CASASRREEAYEQFF. The CDR3 bases are TGTGCCAGCGCATCGAGGAGGGAAGAGGCCTATGAGCAGTTCTTC.

This clone has a handful of counts. This chain joins TRBV6-4 and TRBJ2-2; D uncertain. The ends were cut back, 4 bases at V and 0 bases at J, with 9 bases in the middle. CDR1 MRHNA and CDR2 SNTAGT come from the germline V gene. This CDR3 has 15 residues. The CDR3 DNA follows: TGTGCCAGCAGTGTGGACGCGACGAACACCGGGGAGCTGTTTTTT. Protein: CASSVDATNTGELFF.

In this sample, this clone turned up a few times. The chain recombines TRBV7-9 with TRBJ1-1; D not resolved. This CDR3 spans 15 amino acids. V lost 2 bases to trimming and J lost 5 bases, with 15 bases between them. The V gene's germline CDR1 is SEHNR and CDR2 FQNEAQ (reference sequence). The CDR3 is CASSLNPGSRTEAFF. The CDR3 nucleotides are TGTGCCAGCAGCTTAAACCCGGGGAGTAGGACTGAAGCTTTCTTT.

The chain joins TRBV10-3 to TRBJ1-5, with D possibly matching TRBD1 (5 bases). This CDR3 region has 13 residues. CDR1 ENHRY and CDR2 SYGVKD come from the germline V gene. Between the trimmed V and J ends, which lost 2 bases and 4 bases, there was a span of 6 bases. The CDR3 bases are TGTGCCATCAGTGAGGGGGGGAATCAGCCCCAGCATTTT. Amino acids: CAISEGGNQPQHF.

The chain has TRBV5-6 and TRBJ2-1; 7 bases map to TRBD1. Germline V CDR1 and CDR2: SGHDT, YYEEEE. CDR3 length: 15 residues. The V and J ends lost 4 bases and 0 bases, in that order; junction bases with no gene match: 4. The CDR3 DNA reads TGTGCCAGCAGCCCGGACAGGAGCTCCTACAATGAGCAGTTCTTC. It translates to CASSPDRSSYNEQFF.

The chain links TRBV3-1 (or the pseudogene TRBV3-2) to TRBJ1-2; 9 bases fit TRBD1. CDR1 and CDR2 from the germline V gene are LGHDT and YNNKEL (reference sequence). The CDR3 sequence is 13 residues long. J lost 8 bases, V lost 7 bases, and 8 bases had no gene match. As DNA, the CDR3 is TGTGCCAGCACTCAGACAGGGGGAAGAGGCTACACCTTC. The encoded protein is CASTQTGGRGYTF.

This clone was found a few times. The V and J genes are TRBV30 and TRBJ1-2, with a weak D call TRBD1 (6 bases). The CDR3 consists of 13 residues. The V gene lost 3 bases and the J gene lost 6 bases, with 14 bases spanning the gap. In germline, CDR1 is GTSNPN, CDR2 SVGIG (reference sequence). CDR3 protein: CAWRTDRRDGYTF. CDR3 DNA: TGTGCCTGGAGAACGGACAGACGAGATGGCTACACCTTC.

The chain has TRBV28 and TRBJ1-6; 9 nucleotides agree with TRBD1. Germline V gene data show CDR1 as MDHEN and CDR2 as SYDVKM. This CDR3 spans 13 amino acids. Trimming cost V 7 bases and J 18 bases; bases outside gene matches: 13. CDR3 loop: CASTLPGQGIPHF. The CDR3, as DNA: TGTGCCAGCACCCTTCCGGGACAGGGAATTCCCCACTTT. The variable domain in full, completed from reference TRBV28 and TRBJ1-6, reads DVKVTQSSRYLVKRTGEKVFLECVQDMDHENMFWYRQDPGLGLRLIYFSYDVKMKEKGDIPEGYSVSREKKERFSLILESASTNQTSMYLCASTLPGQGIPHFGNGTRLTVT.

This chain connects TRBV27 to TRBJ2-1; TRBD1 might be the D (6 bases). This CDR3 comprises 15 residues. Germline lookup yields CDR1 MNHEY and CDR2 SMNVEV (reference sequence). The V gene lost 4 bases and the J gene lost 9 bases, with 19 bases spanning the gap. CDR3: CASSSGGPLRGEQFF. DNA for the CDR3: TGTGCCAGCAGTTCTGGCGGCCCCCTCAGGGGTGAGCAGTTCTTC.

V gene TRBV11-2 combines with J gene TRBJ1-2, with D unclear. V dropped 1 base and J dropped 6 bases, with 15 bases sitting between them. The CDR3 is 15 amino acids. CDR1 is SGHAT, CDR2 FQNNGV, per germline. The CDR3 is CASSLVQSQTHGYTF. The CDR3 nucleotides read TGTGCCAGCAGCTTAGTACAGTCACAGACCCATGGCTACACCTTC.

In DNA form, the CDR3 reads TGCGCCAGCAGAACAGGTCTCACAGATACGCAGTATTTT. Residues: CASRTGLTDTQYF. The J gene is TRBJ2-3, the V gene TRBV5-1, with D possibly TRBD1 on 5 matching bases. Trimming stripped 5 bases from V and 2 bases from J, with 9 bases between. Germline CDR1 reads SGHRS; CDR2 reads YFSETQ. This CDR3 region has 13 residues.

The V gene is TRBV28, the J gene TRBJ1-2; the D is unclear. Germline loops: CDR1 MDHEN, CDR2 SYDVKM. The CDR3 sequence is 18 residues long. Trimming took off 3 bases at V and 4 bases at J, with 24 bases between the two ends. CDR3 nucleotide sequence: TGTGCCAGCAGTTTTAGGTTCAGGATCGGGCCCACGGCCTATGGCTACACCTTC. It encodes CASSFRFRIGPTAYGYTF.

The chain carries TRBV13 and TRBJ2-7; 10 nucleotides line up with TRBD2. This CDR3 comprises 16 residues. V lost 5 bases, J lost 2 bases, and 9 bases stayed unmatched. Germline V CDR1 and CDR2: PRHDT, FYEKMQ (reference sequence). The CDR3 here is CASSTIAGGGTYEQYF. Here the CDR3 DNA reads TGTGCCAGCAGCACCATAGCGGGAGGAGGGACCTACGAGCAGTACTTC.

The CDR3 region has the DNA TGTGCCAGCAGCTCAGGACAGGGTTTCTATGGCTACACCTTC. As protein: CASSSGQGFYGYTF. This chain links TRBV7-6 with TRBJ1-2, with 8 bases matching TRBD1. The CDR3 has 14 residues. The V segment lost 4 bases and the J segment 4 bases; nucleotides outside the gene matches: 5. From germline, CDR1 is SGHVS and CDR2 FNYEAQ.

The chain recombines TRBV5-1 with TRBJ2-3; D not resolved. Trimming removed 0 bases from V and 2 bases from J, with 13 bases in between. Germline lookup yields CDR1 SGHRS and CDR2 YFSETQ. The CDR3 contains 16 residues. In nucleotides, the CDR3 is TGCGCCAGCAGCTTGGGGGCTAGTGAGGCCACAGATACGCAGTATTTT. As protein: CASSLGASEATDTQYF.

This clone was observed a single time. The chain carries TRBV12-5 and TRBJ2-1; TRBD1 or TRBD2 may be the D gene (5 bases each). V lost 0 bases, J lost 2 bases, and 17 bases lay in between. The CDR3 consists of 18 residues. Per germline, CDR1 LGHNT and CDR2 FRNRAP. In DNA, the CDR3 is TGTGCTAGTGGTTTGGTACGGGACGGGAAGGCAACCTACAATGAGCAGTTCTTC. Translating it yields CASGLVRDGKATYNEQFF.

This chain uses TRBV9 with TRBJ2-3, with TRBD1 as a possible D gene (6 bases). The V gene's germline CDR1 is SGDLS and CDR2 YYNGEE. The CDR3 totals 16 residues. Trimming took off 4 bases at V and 1 base at J, with 16 bases between the two ends. CDR3 residues: CASSPLGASGTDTQYF. DNA for the CDR3: TGTGCCAGCAGCCCCCTGGGGGCGAGCGGCACAGATACGCAGTATTTT.

The chain links TRBV2 to TRBJ2-7; tentatively, D is TRBD1 or TRBD2 (5 bases each). The germline V gene has CDR1 SNHLY and CDR2 FYNNEI. This CDR3 has 14 amino acids. The V and J ends lost 7 bases and 7 bases respectively, with 20 bases between them. The CDR3 coding sequence is TGTGCCAGCACCGAGGGGCTACCCGCTGGAGAGCAGTACTTC. This sequence encodes CASTEGLPAGEQYF.

The genes are TRBV6-2 or TRBV6-3 and TRBJ1-5; 8 bases agree with TRBD1. The V gene end was trimmed by 0 bases and the J gene end by 9 bases; junction bases not matched to a gene: 4. The CDR3 has 14 amino acids. The V gene's germline CDR1 is MNHEY and CDR2 SVGEGT. Here the CDR3 DNA reads TGTGCCAGCAGTTACTCGGGGACAGGCCGGCCCCAGCATTTT. Translated: CASSYSGTGRPQHF.